This TCR beta chain was sequenced in a study of a mutant IDH1 vaccine in newly diagnosed glioma. Study background: Earlier care involved radiotherapy, temozolomide, or both, and the majority received both. Visit timing is recorded as week 35 for V12 and week 47 for V13.

Here immunoSEQ multiplex PCR was the method, and the copy in TCRdb shows in-frame clones only, minus some. The sample has fewer than 30,000 clones; roughly 80% are singletons. Germline V CDR1 and CDR2: SNHLY, FYNNEI. The V and J ends lost 7 bases and 6 bases, in that order; junction bases with no gene match: 4. This CDR3 has 12 residues. Time point denoted: week 35, safety follow-up. The content of each vaccine dose was 300 ug of mutant IDH1 20-mer peptide, and topical imiquimod accompanied it. Each patient was administered eight vaccinations, scheduled in weeks 1, 3, 5, 7, 11, 15, 19 and 23. Points from the study as a whole: Variations in leading peripheral T cell clonotypes appeared to have no connection with pseudoprogression.

To note about this clone: Its target is not known.

This TCR derives from a man aged 30 to 45 with glioma. Sequenced here: PBMCs, sampled from a glioma patient whose treatment included an IDH1 peptide vaccine. The genes are TRBV2 and TRBJ1-2, with 8 bases that match TRBD1. In DNA form, the CDR3 reads TGTGCCAGCACCTTGGACAGGGATGGCTACACCTTC. This gives the protein CASTLDRDGYTF.